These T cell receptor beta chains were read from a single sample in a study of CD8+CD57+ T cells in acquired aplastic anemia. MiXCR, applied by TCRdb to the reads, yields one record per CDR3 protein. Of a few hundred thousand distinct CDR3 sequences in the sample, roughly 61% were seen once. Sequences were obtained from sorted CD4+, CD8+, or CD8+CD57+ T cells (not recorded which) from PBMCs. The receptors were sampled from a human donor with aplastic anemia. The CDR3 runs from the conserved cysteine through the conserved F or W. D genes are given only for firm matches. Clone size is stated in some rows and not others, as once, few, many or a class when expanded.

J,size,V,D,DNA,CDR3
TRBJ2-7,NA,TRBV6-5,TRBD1,TGTGCCAGCATTGGCAGGGGGTACGAGCAGTACTTC,CASIGRGYEQYF
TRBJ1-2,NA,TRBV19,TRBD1,TGTGCCAGTAGTAGGGACAGGGCCTCTAACTATGGCTACACCTTC,CASSRDRASNYGYTF
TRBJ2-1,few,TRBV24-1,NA,TGTGCCACCAGTGAGGGACCGGATGAGCAGTTCTTC,CATSEGPDEQFF
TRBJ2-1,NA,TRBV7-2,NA,TGTGCCAGCAGCTCCCGGGCTAGCGTCTATGAGCAGTTCTTC,CASSSRASVYEQFF
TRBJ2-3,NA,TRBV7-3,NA,TGTGCCAGCAGCTTACGGTCTAGCCTTCGCTCCACAGATACGCAGTATTTT,CASSLRSSLRSTDTQYF
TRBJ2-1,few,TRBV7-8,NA,TGTGCCAGCGGGAGGGGGGGCTCCTACAATGAGCAGTTCTTC,CASGRGGSYNEQFF
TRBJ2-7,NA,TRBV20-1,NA,TGCAGTGCTAGAGATGGACAGGACTACTACGAGCAGTACTTC,CSARDGQDYYEQYF
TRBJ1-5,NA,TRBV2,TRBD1,TGTGCCAGCAGGGAGGGACAGTATTATAGCAATCAGCCCCAGCATTTT,CASREGQYYSNQPQHF
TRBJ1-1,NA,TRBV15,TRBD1,TGTGCCACCAGCCGAGGGGAGGGACAGGGGAAGTTGAACACTGAAGCTTTCTTT,CATSRGEGQGKLNTEAFF
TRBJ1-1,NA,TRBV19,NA,TGTGCCAGTACCATACAGGGTTTAACTGAAGCTTTCTTT,CASTIQGLTEAFF
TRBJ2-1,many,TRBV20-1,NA,TGCAGTGCTAGACCCGTTCTGGATGAGCAGTTCTTC,CSARPVLDEQFF
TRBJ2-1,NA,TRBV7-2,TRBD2,TGTGCCAGCAGCCCTGACCTAGCGGGGGGTAATGAGCAGTTCTTC,CASSPDLAGGNEQFF
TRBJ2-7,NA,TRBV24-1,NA,TGTGCCACCAAGAGAAACGCAGGCTACGAGCAGTACTTC,CATKRNAGYEQYF
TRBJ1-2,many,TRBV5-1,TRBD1,TGCGCCAGCAGCCCGGGACAGGGTCCCTATGGCTACACCTTC,CASSPGQGPYGYTF
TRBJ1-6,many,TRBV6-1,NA,TGTGCCAGCAGTGACGGCCCGGAGAATTCACCCCTCCACTTT,CASSDGPENSPLHF
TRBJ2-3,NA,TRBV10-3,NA,TGTGCCATCAGAGCACCTGGCGGGGCAAGCACAGATACGCAGTATTTT,CAIRAPGGASTDTQYF
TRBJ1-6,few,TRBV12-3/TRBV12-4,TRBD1,TGTGCCAGCAGCCTCGACAGGGCAAGGTCACCCCTCCACTTT,CASSLDRARSPLHF
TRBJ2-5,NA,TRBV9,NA,TGTGCCAGCAGCTCCCGGGCTAGCGTTGTCGTTGGGACCCAGTACTTC,CASSSRASVVVGTQYF
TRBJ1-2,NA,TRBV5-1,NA,TGCGCCAGCAGGGGCACCCCCGGGGGCTATGGCTACACCTTC,CASRGTPGGYGYTF
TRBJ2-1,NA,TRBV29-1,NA,TGCAGCGTCCACAATGGCGGAGTTGAGCAGTTCTTC,CSVHNGGVEQFF
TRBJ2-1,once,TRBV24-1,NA,TGTGCCACGAAGGACAGCCAAAACAATGAGCAGTTCTTC,CATKDSQNNEQFF
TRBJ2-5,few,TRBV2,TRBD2,TGTGCCAGCAAGCTAGCGGCTCCCCAAGAGACCCAGTACTTC,CASKLAAPQETQYF
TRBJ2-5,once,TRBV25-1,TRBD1,TGTGCCAGCAGTGTAGAGGGTGGGGGACAGGGCTCGCAGTACTTC,CASSVEGGGQGSQYF
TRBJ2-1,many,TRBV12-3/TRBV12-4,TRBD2,TGTGCCAGCAGTGACGGGACTAAAGAGCAGTTCTTC,CASSDGTKEQFF
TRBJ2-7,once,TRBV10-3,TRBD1,TGTGCCAGCACCCGGACAGGGGAGGACGAGCAGTACTTC,CASTRTGEDEQYF
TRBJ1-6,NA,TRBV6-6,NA,TGTGCCAGCAGTCCAGGGACTAGCGGGAGAAATTCACCCCTCCACTTT,CASSPGTSGRNSPLHF
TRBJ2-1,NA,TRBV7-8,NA,TGTGCCAGCAGCTCCAATAGCGGCTCCTACAATGAGCAGTTCTTC,CASSSNSGSYNEQFF
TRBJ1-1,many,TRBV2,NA,TGTGCCAGCAGTGTGGACCTAGGGGCTTTCTTT,CASSVDLGAFF
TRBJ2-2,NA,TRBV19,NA,TGTGCCAGTAGTCCCAGGGCAGGGAGATCCGGGGAGCTGTTTTTT,CASSPRAGRSGELFF